This TCR beta chain stems from a study of T-cell reconstitution after alpha-beta-depleted transplantation in children. Study-wide points: T-cell counts and diversity at one year post-transplant came mainly from newly produced T cells. Some patients owed their high day-60 TCRbeta diversity to surviving recipient T cells and thymic progenitors. Reported findings indicate that, about two months after transplant, alpha-beta T cells came from several hundred expanded clones, which were derived from non-depleted graft cells.

This CDR3 is built from 16 residues. V lost 3 bases and J 6 bases, leaving 20 bases between the germline ends. From germline, CDR1 is MGHDK and CDR2 SYGVNS. The TCRbeta library was prepared with unique molecular identifiers. TCRdb ran MiXCR on the PCR reads and lists one entry per CDR3 protein. The sample contains about 290,000 distinct CDR3 sequences, roughly a tenth of which appear only once. Many counts were recorded for this clonotype. Antigen unknown. This material consisted of PBMCs, taken before TCRalphabeta/CD19-depleted stem cell transplant. The chain couples TRBV25-1 to TRBJ1-1, with TRBD1 as a possible D gene (5 bases). This receptor was obtained from a boy under two years old with acute myeloid leukemia, due to receive a stem cell transplant. The CDR3 region is CASSDPSRDGDPEAFF. CDR3 sequence (DNA): TGTGCCAGCAGTGACCCTTCCCGGGACGGGGACCCTGAAGCTTTCTTT.